What follows describes a single TCR beta chain. The data were obtained in a study of cytomegalovirus exposure and HLA in healthy donors. Primers included in the PCR were 60 Vbeta and 13 Jbeta primers. Data came from immunoSEQ multiplex PCR; TCRdb stores just in-frame clones and leaves some out. Of 75,000 to 95,000 clones in the sample, 65% were seen once. Trimming left V 2 bases short and J 5 bases short, with 7 bases between. The germline gives CDR1 KGHSH, CDR2 LQKENI. The CDR3 extends over 13 amino acids. The clonotype comes from a woman aged 45-65 years in good health and CMV-seropositive. This sequence joins TRBV18 and TRBJ1-5, with no clear D. Sequencing input: PBMCs. Written as DNA, the CDR3 is TGTGCCAGCTCACCAAATACTGATCAGCCCCAGCATTTT. It yields the protein CASSPNTDQPQHF.